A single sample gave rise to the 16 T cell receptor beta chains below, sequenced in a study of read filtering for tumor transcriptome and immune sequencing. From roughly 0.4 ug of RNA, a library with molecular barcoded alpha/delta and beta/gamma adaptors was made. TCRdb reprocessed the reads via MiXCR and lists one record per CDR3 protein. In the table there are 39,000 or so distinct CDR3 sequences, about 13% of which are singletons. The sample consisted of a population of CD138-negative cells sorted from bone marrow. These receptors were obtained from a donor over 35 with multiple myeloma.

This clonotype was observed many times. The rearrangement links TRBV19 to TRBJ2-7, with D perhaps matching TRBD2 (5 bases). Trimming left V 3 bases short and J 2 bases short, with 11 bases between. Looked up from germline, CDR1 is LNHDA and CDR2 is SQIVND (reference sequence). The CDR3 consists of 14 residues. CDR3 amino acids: CASSIEADAYEQYF. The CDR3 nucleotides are TGTGCCAGTAGTATTGAAGCGGACGCCTACGAGCAGTACTTC. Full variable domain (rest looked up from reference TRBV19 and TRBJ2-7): DGGITQSPKYLFRKEGQNVTLSCEQNLNHDAMYWYRQDPGQGLRLIYYSQIVNDFQKGDIAEGYSVSREKKESFPLTVTSAQKNPTAFYLCASSIEADAYEQYFGPGTRLTVT.

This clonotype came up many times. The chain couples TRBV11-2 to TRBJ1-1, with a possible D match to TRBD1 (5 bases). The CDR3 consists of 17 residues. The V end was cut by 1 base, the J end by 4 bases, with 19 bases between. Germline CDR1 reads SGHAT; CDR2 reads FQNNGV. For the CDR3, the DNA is TGTGCCAGCAGCTTAGTACCTTTCGGGGTCGGGGGCACTGAAGCTTTCTTT. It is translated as CASSLVPFGVGGTEAFF.

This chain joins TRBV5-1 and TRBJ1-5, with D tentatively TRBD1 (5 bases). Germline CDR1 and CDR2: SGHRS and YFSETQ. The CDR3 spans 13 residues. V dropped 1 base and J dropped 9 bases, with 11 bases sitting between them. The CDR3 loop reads CASSLSPGGPQHF. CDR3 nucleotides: TGCGCCAGCAGCTTGTCCCCCGGGGGGCCCCAGCATTTT.

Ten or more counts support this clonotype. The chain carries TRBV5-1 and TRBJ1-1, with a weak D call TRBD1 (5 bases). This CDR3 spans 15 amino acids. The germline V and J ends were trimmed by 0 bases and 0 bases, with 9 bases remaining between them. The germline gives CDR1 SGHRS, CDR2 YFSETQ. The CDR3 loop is CASSLGAGMNTEAFF. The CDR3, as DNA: TGCGCCAGCAGCTTGGGCGCAGGGATGAACACTGAAGCTTTCTTT.

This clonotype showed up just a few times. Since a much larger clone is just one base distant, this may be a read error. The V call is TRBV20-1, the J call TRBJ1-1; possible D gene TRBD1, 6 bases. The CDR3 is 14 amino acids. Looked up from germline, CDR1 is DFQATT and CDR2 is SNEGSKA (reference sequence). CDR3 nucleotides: TGCAGTGCTTTCCAGACAGGCCGGAACACTGAAGCTGTCTTT. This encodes CSAFQTGRNTEAVF.

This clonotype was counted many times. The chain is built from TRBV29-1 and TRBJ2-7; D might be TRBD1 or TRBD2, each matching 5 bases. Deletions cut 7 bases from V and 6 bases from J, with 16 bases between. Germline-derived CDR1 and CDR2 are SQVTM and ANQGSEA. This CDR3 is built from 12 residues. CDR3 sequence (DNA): TGCAGCGCTCGAGGGACGGCGGGCGAGCAGTACTTC. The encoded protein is CSARGTAGEQYF.

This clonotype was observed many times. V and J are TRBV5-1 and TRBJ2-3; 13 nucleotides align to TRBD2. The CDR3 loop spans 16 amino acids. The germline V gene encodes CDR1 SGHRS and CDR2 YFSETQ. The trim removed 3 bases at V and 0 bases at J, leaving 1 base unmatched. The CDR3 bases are TGCGCCAGCAGCTCGGGACTAGCGGGGAGCACAGATACGCAGTATTTT. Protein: CASSSGLAGSTDTQYF.

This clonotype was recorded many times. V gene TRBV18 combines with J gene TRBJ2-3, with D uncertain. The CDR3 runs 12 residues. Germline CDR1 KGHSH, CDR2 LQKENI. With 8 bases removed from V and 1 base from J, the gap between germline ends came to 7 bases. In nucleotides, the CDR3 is TGTGCCAGCAGTCCGCGCACAGATACGCAGTATTTT. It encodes CASSPRTDTQYF.

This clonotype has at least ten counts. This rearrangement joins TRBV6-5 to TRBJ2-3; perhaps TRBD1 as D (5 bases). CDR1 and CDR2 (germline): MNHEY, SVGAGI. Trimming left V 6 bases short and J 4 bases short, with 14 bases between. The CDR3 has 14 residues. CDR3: CASRALQGADTQYF. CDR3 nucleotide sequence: TGTGCCAGCAGGGCCCTCCAAGGGGCAGATACGCAGTATTTT.

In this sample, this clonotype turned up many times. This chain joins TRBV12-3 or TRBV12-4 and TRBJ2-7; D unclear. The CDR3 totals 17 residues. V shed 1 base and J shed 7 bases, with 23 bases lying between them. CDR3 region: CASSLEDPGPTVLEQYF. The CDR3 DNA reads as TGTGCCAGCAGTTTAGAAGATCCCGGACCGACCGTCTTGGAGCAGTACTTC.

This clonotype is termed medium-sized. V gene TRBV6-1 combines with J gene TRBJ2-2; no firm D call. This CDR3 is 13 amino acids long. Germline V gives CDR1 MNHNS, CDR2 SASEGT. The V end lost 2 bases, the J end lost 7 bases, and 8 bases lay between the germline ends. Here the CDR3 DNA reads TGTGCCAGCAGTGAACTTCGTGGCGGGGAGCTGTTTTTT. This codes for CASSELRGGELFF.

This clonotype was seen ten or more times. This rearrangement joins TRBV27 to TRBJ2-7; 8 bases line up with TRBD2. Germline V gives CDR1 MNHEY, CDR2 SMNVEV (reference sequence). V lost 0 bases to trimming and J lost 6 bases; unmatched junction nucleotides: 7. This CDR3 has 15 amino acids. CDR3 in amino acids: CASSLSTGGSSEQYF. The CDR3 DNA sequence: TGTGCCAGCAGTTTATCTACGGGAGGGTCAAGCGAGCAGTACTTC.

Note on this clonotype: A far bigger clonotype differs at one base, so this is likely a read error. The CDR3 spells CASSPEDGYEQYF. The CDR3 DNA is TGTGCCAGCAGCCCGGAGGACGGCTACGAGCAGTACTTC. This chain links TRBV11-2 with TRBJ2-7, with TRBD2 as a possible D gene (5 bases). The germline V gene has CDR1 SGHAT and CDR2 FQNNGV. V shed 5 bases and J shed 3 bases, with 11 bases lying between them. CDR3 length equals 13 residues.

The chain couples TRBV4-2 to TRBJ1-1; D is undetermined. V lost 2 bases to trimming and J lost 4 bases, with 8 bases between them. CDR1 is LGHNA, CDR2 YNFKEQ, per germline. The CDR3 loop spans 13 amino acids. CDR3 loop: CASSQTRGTEAFF. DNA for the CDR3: TGTGCCAGCAGCCAAACGCGAGGCACTGAAGCTTTCTTT.

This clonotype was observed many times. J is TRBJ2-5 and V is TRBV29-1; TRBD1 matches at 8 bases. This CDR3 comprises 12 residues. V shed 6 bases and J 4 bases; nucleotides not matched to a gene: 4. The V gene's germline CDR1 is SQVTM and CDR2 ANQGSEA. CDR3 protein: CSVGTGGETQYF. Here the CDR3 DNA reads TGCAGCGTGGGCACAGGGGGAGAGACCCAGTACTTC.

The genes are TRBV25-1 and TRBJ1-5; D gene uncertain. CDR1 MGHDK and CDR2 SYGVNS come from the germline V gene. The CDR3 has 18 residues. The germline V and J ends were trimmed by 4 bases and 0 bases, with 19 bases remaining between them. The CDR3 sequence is CASSVLKSGDDSNQPQHF. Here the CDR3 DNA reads TGTGCCAGCAGTGTATTAAAATCGGGCGATGATAGCAATCAGCCCCAGCATTTT.